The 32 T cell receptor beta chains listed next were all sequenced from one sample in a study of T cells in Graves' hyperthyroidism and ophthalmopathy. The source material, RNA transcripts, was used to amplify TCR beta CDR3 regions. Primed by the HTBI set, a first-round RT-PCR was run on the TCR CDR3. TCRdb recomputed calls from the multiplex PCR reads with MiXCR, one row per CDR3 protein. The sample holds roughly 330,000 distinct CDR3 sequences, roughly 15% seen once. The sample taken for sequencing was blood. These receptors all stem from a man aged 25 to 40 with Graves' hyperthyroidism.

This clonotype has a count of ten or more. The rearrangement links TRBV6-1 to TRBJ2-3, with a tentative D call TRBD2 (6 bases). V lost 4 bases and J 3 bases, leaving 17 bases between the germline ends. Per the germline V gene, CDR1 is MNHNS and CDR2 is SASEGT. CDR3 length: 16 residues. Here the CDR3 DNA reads TGTGCCAGCAGTGCCCGGTACGGGGGAAGGACAGATACGCAGTATTTT. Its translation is CASSARYGGRTDTQYF.

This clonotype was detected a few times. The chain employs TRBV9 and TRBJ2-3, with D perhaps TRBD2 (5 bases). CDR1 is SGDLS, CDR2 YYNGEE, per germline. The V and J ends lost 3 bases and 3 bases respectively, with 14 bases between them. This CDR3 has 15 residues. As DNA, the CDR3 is TGTGCCAGCAGCGCGGAGGTTAAAGTGACAGATACGCAGTATTTT. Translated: CASSAEVKVTDTQYF.

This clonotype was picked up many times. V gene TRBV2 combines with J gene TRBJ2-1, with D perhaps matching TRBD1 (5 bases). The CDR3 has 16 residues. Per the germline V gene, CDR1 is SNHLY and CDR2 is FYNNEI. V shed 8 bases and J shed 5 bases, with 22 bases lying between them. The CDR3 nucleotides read TGTGCCAGCCGTTCCTCGAGTGGTCGACAGAACAATGAGCAGTTCTTC. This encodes CASRSSSGRQNNEQFF.

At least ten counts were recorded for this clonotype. The CDR3 DNA reads as TGTGCCATCAGTGAGAATTCCTTGGGAGCGCAGTATTTT. Protein sequence: CAISENSLGAQYF. The genes are TRBV10-3 and TRBJ2-3; D might be TRBD2 (5 bases). The CDR3 is 13 residues long. Per the germline V gene, CDR1 is ENHRY and CDR2 is SYGVKD. Trimming left V 2 bases short and J 10 bases short, with 13 bases between.

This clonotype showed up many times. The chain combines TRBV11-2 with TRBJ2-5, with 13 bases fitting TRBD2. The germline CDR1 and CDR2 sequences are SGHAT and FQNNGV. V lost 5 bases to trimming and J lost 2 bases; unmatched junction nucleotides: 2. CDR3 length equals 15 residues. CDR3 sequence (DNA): TGTGCCAGCAGCCAGGGACTAGCGGGACAAGAGACCCAGTACTTC. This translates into CASSQGLAGQETQYF.

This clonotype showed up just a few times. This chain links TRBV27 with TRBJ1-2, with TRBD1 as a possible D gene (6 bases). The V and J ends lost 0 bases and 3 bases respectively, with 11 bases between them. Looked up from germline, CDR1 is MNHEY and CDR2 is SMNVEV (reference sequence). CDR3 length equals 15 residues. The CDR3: CASSLSVTGHYGYTF. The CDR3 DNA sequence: TGTGCCAGCAGTTTATCCGTGACAGGACACTATGGCTACACCTTC.

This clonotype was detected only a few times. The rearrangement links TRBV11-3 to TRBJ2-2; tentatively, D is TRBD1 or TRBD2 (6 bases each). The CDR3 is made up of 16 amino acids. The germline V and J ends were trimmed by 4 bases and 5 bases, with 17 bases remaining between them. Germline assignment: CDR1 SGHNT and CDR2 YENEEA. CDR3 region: CASSSGAAATTGELFF. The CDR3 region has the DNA TGTGCCAGCAGCTCGGGGGCCGCGGCCACGACCGGGGAGCTGTTTTTT.

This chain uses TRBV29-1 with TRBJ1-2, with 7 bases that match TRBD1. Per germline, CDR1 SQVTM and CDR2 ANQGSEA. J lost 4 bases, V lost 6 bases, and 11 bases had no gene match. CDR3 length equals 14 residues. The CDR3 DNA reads TGCAGCGTGTACAGGGGCCCCCCCTCCTATGGCTACACCTTC. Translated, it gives CSVYRGPPSYGYTF.

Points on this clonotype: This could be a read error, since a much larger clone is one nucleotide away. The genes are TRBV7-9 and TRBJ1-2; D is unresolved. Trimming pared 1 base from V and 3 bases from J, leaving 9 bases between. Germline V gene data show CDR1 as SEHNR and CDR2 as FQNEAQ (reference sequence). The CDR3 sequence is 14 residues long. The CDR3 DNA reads TGTGCCAGCAGCTTAGGCGACTGCCACTATGGCTACACCTTC. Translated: CASSLGDCHYGYTF.

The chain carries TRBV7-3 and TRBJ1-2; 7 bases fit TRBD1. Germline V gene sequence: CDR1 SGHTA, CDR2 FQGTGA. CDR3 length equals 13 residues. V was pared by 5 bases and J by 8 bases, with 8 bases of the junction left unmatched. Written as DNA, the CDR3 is TGTGCCAGCAGCGAATCCGGGACAGTAGGCTACACCTTC. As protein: CASSESGTVGYTF.

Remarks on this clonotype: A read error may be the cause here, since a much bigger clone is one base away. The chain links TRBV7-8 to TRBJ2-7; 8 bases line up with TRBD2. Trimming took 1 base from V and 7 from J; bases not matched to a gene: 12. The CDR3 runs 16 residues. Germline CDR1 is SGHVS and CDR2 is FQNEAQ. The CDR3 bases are TGTGCCAGCAGCTTAGTAGCGGGAAGACCTACTGATGAGCAGTACTTC. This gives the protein CASSLVAGRPTDEQYF.

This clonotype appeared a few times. The CDR3 loop reads CASSYGRWDGYTF. CDR3 in DNA: TGTGCCAGCAGCTATGGACGGTGGGATGGCTACACCTTC. The chain links TRBV12-3 or TRBV12-4 to TRBJ1-2; no clear D gene. CDR3 length: 13 residues. The V and J ends lost 6 bases and 6 bases respectively, with 14 bases between them.

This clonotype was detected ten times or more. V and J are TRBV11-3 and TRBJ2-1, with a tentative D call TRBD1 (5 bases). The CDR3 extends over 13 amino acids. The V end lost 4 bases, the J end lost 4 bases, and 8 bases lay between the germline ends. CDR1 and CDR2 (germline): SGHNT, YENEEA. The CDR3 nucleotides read TGTGCCAGCAGCTCCCGACAGTACAATGAGCAGTTCTTC. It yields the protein CASSSRQYNEQFF.

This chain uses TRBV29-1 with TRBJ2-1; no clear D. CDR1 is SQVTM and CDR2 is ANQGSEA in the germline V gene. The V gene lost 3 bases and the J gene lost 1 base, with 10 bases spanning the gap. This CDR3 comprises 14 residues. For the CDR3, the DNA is TGCAGCGTTGATAAGAGCTATTCCTACAATGAGCAGTTCTTC. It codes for CSVDKSYSYNEQFF.

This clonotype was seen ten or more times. The CDR3 nucleotides read TGCAGTGCTAGCAATCTAGCGGGAGTCAATGAGCAGTTCTTC. Translation: CSASNLAGVNEQFF. This chain joins TRBV20-1 and TRBJ2-1, with 10 bases fitting TRBD2. CDR3 size: 14 residues. Germline lookup yields CDR1 DFQATT and CDR2 SNEGSKA (reference sequence). V shed 3 bases, J shed 6 bases, and the junction held 5 bases outside the gene matches.

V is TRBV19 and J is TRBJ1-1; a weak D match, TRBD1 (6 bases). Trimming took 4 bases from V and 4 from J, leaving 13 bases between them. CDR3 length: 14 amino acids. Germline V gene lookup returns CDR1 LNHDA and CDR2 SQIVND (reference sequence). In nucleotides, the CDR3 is TGTGCCAGTAGTACCACAGGGAGGGGCACTGAAGCTTTCTTT. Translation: CASSTTGRGTEAFF. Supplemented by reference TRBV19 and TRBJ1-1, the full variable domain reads DGGITQSPKYLFRKEGQNVTLSCEQNLNHDAMYWYRQDPGQGLRLIYYSQIVNDFQKGDIAEGYSVSREKKESFPLTVTSAQKNPTAFYLCASSTTGRGTEAFFGQGTRLTVV.

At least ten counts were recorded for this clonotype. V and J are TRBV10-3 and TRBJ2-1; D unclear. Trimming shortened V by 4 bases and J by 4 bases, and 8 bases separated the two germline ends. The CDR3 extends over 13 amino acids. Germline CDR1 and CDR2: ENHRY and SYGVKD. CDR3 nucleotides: TGTGCCATCAGTGCGACTGCTTACAATGAGCAGTTCTTC. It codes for CAISATAYNEQFF.

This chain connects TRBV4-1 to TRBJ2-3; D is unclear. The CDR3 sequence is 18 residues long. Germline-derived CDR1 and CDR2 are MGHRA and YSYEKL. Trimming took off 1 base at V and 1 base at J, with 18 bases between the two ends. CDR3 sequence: CASSQVPLAQIGTDTQYF. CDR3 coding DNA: TGCGCCAGCAGCCAAGTGCCCTTGGCACAGATAGGCACAGATACGCAGTATTTT.

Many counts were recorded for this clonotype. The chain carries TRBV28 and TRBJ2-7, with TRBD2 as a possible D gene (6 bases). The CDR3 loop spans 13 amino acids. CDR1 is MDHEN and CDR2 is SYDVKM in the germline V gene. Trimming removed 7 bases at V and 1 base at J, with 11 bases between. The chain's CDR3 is CASTLGGSYEQYF. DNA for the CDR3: TGTGCCAGCACCCTGGGGGGTTCCTACGAGCAGTACTTC.

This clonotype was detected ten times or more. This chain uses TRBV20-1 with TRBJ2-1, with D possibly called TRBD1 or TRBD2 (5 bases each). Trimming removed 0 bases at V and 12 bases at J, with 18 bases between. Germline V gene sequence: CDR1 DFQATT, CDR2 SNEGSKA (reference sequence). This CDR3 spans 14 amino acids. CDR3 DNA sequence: TGCAGTGCTAGAGATACCGGGACCCAGTATGTGCAGTTCTTC. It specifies CSARDTGTQYVQFF.

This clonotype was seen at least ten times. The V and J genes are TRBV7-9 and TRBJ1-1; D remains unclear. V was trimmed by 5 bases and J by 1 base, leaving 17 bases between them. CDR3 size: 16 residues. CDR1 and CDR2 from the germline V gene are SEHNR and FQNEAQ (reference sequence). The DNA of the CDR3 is TGTGCCAGCAGCAAAACGGACGGAAACAAGAACACTGAAGCTTTCTTT. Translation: CASSKTDGNKNTEAFF.

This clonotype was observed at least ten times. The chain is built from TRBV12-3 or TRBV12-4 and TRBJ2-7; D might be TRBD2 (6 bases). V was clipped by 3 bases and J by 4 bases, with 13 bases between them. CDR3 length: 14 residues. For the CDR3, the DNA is TGTGCCAGCAGTTTTGGCGGGAACGGTTACGAGCAGTACTTC. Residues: CASSFGGNGYEQYF.

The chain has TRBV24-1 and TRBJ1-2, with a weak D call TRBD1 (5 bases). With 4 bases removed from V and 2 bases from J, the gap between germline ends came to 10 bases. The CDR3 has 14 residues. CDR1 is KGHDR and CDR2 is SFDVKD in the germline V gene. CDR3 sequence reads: CATSESEGNYGYTF. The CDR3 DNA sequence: TGTGCCACCAGTGAGTCTGAGGGGAACTATGGCTACACCTTC.

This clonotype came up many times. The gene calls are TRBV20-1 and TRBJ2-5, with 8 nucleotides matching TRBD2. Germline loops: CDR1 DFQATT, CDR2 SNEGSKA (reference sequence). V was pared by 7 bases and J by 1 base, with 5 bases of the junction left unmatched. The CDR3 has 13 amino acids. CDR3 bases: TGCAGTGGTCGACGGGGGGGCCAAGAGACCCAGTACTTC. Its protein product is CSGRRGGQETQYF.

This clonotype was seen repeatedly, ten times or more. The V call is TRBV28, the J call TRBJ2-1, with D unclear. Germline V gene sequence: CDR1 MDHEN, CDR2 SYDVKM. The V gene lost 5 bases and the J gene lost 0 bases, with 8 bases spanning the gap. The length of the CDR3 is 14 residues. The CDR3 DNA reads TGTGCCAGCAGTCCGACCAGCTCCTACAATGAGCAGTTCTTC. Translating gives CASSPTSSYNEQFF.

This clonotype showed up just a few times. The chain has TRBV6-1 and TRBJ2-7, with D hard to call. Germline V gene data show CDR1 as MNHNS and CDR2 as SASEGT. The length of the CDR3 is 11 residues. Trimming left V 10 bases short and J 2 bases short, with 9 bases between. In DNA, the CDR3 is TGTGCCACACGGTGGGCCTACGAGCAGTACTTC. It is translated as CATRWAYEQYF.

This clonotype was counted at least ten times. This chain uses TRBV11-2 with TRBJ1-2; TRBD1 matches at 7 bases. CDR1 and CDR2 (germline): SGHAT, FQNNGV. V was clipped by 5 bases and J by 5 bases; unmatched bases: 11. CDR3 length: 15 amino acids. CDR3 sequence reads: CASSPRDRESYGYTF. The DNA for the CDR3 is TGTGCCAGCAGCCCTAGAGACAGGGAAAGTTATGGCTACACCTTC.

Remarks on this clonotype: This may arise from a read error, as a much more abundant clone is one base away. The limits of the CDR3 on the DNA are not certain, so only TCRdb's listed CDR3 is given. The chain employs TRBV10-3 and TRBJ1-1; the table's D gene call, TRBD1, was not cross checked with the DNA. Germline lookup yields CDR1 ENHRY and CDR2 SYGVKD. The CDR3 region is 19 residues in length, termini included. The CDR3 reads CAISDLLWGPGTENTEGFF.

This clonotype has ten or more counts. CDR3 DNA: TGTGCCAGCAGTTTCCCCGGGACTAGCGGTGCCTCTAGCACAGATACGCAGTATTTT. This encodes CASSFPGTSGASSTDTQYF. The chain has TRBV28 and TRBJ2-3; TRBD2 aligns across 11 bases. V lost 3 bases and J lost 0; bases outside the gene matches: 11. The germline V gene has CDR1 MDHEN and CDR2 SYDVKM. The CDR3 contains 19 residues.

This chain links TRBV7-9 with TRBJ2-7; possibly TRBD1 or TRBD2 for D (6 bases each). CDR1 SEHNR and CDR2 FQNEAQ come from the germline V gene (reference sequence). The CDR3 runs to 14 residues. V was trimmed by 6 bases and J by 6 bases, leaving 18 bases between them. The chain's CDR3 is CASRLGAGSGEQYF. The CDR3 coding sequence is TGTGCCAGCAGGTTGGGGGCGGGATCCGGCGAGCAGTACTTC.

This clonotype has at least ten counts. CDR3 nucleotides: TGCGCCAGCAGATTCGGGATCAATCAGCCCCAGCATTTT. The encoded protein is CASRFGINQPQHF. The chain joins TRBV5-1 to TRBJ1-5; D uncertain. CDR1 SGHRS and CDR2 YFSETQ come from the germline V gene. The ends were cut back, 5 bases at V and 3 bases at J, with 9 bases in the middle. This CDR3 contains 13 residues. The entire variable domain, with the rest obtained from reference TRBV5-1 and TRBJ1-5, is as follows: KAGVTQTPRYLIKTRGQQVTLSCSPISGHRSVSWYQQTPGQGLQFLFEYFSETQRNKGNFPGRFSGRQFSNSRSEMNVSTLELGDSALYLCASRFGINQPQHFGDGTRLSIL.

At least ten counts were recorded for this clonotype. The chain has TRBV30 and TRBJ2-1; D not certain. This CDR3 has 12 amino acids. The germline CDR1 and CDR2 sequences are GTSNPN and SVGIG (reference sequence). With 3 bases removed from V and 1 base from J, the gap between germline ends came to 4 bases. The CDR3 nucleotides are TGTGCCTGGAGCGGGTCCTACAATGAGCAGTTCTTC. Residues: CAWSGSYNEQFF. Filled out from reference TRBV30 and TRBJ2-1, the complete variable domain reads SQTIHQWPATLVQPVGSPLSLECTVEGTSNPNLYWYRQAAGRGLQLLFYSVGIGQISSEVPQNLSASRPQDRQFILSSKKLLLSDSGFYLCAWSGSYNEQFFGPGTRLTVL.